This T cell receptor beta chain was captured by sequencing in a study of low-dose radiotherapy and immunotherapy resistance in tumors. Documented time point: before trial treatment. Primers targeting TRAV and TRBV primed first-strand cDNA, covering alpha and beta chains. Using a constant-region primer together with a V-primer adapter, TCRs were subjected to 15 to 20 PCR cycles of amplification. One entry per CDR3 protein, called by TCRdb with MiXCR from the reads. Of 45,000 to 75,000 distinct CDR3 sequences listed, under 30% were seen once; the top ten hold approximately 5.7%. This clonotype was counted a few times. The germline CDR1 and CDR2 sequences are SGHRS and YFSETQ. Trimming stripped 6 bases from V and 6 bases from J, with 12 bases between. The CDR3 contains 12 residues.

This clonotype originated in a male donor with prostate cancer. Material: PBMCs, obtained before treatment. The chain combines TRBV5-1 with TRBJ1-2, with a weak D call TRBD1 (5 bases). CDR3 protein: CASTSQGDGYTF. The CDR3 DNA follows: TGCGCCAGCACCTCTCAGGGTGATGGCTACACCTTC.